A single TCR beta chain is shown here with its context. Peripheral blood CD8+ and CD4+ T cells were profiled by TCR beta sequencing. Germline V gene sequence: CDR1 LGHNA, CDR2 YNFKEQ. V lost 0 bases to trimming and J lost 4 bases, with 10 bases between them. The CDR3 runs 14 residues. These data are taken from a study of CD8 T cells in Susac syndrome. When the RNA was reverse transcribed, random hexamers were used with an input of 0.5 to 1 ug. The method of amplification for TCR beta CDR3 was immunoSEQ multiplex PCR, covering 54 Vbeta and 13 Jbeta. TCRdb reprocessed the immunoSEQ multiplex PCR reads via MiXCR and lists one record per CDR3 protein. The sample records some 300,000 distinct CDR3 sequences, approximately 89% being singletons.

The material sequenced was CD8+ T cells from PBMCs. This TCR was sampled from a human donor with multiple sclerosis. The chain combines TRBV4-2 with TRBJ2-7; TRBD2 is a possible D gene (6 bases). The CDR3 DNA reads as TGTGCCAGCAGCCAAGATGCGCGGGGTTACGAGCAGTACTTC. As protein: CASSQDARGYEQYF.